The clone carrying this T cell receptor beta chain was seen ten or more times. Its antigen is undetermined. This sample stems from a study of neurological immune-mediated disorders. Study results and caveats: Sharing of CDR3 amino acid sequences among expanded clones across subjects was absent, suggesting private repertoires in all groups. Healthy controls had more TCR clonal expansion than multiple sclerosis, which showed the least, whereas HTLV-1-associated myelopathy showed the most.

The ends were cut back, 3 bases at V and 2 bases at J, with 8 bases in the middle. Germline values: CDR1 SGHRS, CDR2 YFSETQ. There are 13 residues in the CDR3. Every sequencing run produced over 200 million TCR-beta sequences that came from 15-18 subjects. TCRdb re-derived calls from the 5' RACE reads in MiXCR, one entry per CDR3 protein. Seen here are 20,000 to 30,000 distinct CDR3 sequences, roughly an eighth observed once, and the top ten hold roughly 13%. 2 million unsorted PBMCs were stored in RNAlater at -80 °C before RNA extraction. The rearrangement joins TRBV5-1 to TRBJ2-5; possible D gene TRBD2, 6 bases. Sequencing was carried out using PBMCs. The TCR sequence derives from a woman aged 60 to 75 with HTLV-1-associated myelopathy (HAM/TSP). CDR3 bases: TGCGCCAGCAGCTGGAGGGTTCAAGAGACCCAGTACTTC. Translated: CASSWRVQETQYF.